The clone carrying this T cell receptor beta chain was recorded a few times. Its antigen is not known. The entry originates in a study of cytomegalovirus exposure and HLA in healthy donors. The study, taken as a whole, reports: Earlier analysis found most TCR beta V segments productive about 90% or about 30% of the time.

Trimming took off 5 bases at V and 1 base at J, with 11 bases between the two ends. The CDR3 has 14 residues. The germline gives CDR1 MDHEN, CDR2 SYDVKM. The PCR employed 60 Vbeta primers together with 13 Jbeta primers. Measured with immunoSEQ multiplex PCR; TCRdb has only the in-frame clones, and not every one. The table lists about 160,000 clones, 55% to 75% of them singletons. The clonotype originates from a woman in her fifties or sixties in good health and CMV-seropositive. The chain links TRBV28 to TRBJ1-1; the D is unclear. The specimen sequenced was PBMCs. This CDR3 reads CASSKPIQNTEAFF. CDR3 nucleotide sequence: TGTGCCAGCAGTAAGCCAATTCAGAACACTGAAGCTTTCTTT.